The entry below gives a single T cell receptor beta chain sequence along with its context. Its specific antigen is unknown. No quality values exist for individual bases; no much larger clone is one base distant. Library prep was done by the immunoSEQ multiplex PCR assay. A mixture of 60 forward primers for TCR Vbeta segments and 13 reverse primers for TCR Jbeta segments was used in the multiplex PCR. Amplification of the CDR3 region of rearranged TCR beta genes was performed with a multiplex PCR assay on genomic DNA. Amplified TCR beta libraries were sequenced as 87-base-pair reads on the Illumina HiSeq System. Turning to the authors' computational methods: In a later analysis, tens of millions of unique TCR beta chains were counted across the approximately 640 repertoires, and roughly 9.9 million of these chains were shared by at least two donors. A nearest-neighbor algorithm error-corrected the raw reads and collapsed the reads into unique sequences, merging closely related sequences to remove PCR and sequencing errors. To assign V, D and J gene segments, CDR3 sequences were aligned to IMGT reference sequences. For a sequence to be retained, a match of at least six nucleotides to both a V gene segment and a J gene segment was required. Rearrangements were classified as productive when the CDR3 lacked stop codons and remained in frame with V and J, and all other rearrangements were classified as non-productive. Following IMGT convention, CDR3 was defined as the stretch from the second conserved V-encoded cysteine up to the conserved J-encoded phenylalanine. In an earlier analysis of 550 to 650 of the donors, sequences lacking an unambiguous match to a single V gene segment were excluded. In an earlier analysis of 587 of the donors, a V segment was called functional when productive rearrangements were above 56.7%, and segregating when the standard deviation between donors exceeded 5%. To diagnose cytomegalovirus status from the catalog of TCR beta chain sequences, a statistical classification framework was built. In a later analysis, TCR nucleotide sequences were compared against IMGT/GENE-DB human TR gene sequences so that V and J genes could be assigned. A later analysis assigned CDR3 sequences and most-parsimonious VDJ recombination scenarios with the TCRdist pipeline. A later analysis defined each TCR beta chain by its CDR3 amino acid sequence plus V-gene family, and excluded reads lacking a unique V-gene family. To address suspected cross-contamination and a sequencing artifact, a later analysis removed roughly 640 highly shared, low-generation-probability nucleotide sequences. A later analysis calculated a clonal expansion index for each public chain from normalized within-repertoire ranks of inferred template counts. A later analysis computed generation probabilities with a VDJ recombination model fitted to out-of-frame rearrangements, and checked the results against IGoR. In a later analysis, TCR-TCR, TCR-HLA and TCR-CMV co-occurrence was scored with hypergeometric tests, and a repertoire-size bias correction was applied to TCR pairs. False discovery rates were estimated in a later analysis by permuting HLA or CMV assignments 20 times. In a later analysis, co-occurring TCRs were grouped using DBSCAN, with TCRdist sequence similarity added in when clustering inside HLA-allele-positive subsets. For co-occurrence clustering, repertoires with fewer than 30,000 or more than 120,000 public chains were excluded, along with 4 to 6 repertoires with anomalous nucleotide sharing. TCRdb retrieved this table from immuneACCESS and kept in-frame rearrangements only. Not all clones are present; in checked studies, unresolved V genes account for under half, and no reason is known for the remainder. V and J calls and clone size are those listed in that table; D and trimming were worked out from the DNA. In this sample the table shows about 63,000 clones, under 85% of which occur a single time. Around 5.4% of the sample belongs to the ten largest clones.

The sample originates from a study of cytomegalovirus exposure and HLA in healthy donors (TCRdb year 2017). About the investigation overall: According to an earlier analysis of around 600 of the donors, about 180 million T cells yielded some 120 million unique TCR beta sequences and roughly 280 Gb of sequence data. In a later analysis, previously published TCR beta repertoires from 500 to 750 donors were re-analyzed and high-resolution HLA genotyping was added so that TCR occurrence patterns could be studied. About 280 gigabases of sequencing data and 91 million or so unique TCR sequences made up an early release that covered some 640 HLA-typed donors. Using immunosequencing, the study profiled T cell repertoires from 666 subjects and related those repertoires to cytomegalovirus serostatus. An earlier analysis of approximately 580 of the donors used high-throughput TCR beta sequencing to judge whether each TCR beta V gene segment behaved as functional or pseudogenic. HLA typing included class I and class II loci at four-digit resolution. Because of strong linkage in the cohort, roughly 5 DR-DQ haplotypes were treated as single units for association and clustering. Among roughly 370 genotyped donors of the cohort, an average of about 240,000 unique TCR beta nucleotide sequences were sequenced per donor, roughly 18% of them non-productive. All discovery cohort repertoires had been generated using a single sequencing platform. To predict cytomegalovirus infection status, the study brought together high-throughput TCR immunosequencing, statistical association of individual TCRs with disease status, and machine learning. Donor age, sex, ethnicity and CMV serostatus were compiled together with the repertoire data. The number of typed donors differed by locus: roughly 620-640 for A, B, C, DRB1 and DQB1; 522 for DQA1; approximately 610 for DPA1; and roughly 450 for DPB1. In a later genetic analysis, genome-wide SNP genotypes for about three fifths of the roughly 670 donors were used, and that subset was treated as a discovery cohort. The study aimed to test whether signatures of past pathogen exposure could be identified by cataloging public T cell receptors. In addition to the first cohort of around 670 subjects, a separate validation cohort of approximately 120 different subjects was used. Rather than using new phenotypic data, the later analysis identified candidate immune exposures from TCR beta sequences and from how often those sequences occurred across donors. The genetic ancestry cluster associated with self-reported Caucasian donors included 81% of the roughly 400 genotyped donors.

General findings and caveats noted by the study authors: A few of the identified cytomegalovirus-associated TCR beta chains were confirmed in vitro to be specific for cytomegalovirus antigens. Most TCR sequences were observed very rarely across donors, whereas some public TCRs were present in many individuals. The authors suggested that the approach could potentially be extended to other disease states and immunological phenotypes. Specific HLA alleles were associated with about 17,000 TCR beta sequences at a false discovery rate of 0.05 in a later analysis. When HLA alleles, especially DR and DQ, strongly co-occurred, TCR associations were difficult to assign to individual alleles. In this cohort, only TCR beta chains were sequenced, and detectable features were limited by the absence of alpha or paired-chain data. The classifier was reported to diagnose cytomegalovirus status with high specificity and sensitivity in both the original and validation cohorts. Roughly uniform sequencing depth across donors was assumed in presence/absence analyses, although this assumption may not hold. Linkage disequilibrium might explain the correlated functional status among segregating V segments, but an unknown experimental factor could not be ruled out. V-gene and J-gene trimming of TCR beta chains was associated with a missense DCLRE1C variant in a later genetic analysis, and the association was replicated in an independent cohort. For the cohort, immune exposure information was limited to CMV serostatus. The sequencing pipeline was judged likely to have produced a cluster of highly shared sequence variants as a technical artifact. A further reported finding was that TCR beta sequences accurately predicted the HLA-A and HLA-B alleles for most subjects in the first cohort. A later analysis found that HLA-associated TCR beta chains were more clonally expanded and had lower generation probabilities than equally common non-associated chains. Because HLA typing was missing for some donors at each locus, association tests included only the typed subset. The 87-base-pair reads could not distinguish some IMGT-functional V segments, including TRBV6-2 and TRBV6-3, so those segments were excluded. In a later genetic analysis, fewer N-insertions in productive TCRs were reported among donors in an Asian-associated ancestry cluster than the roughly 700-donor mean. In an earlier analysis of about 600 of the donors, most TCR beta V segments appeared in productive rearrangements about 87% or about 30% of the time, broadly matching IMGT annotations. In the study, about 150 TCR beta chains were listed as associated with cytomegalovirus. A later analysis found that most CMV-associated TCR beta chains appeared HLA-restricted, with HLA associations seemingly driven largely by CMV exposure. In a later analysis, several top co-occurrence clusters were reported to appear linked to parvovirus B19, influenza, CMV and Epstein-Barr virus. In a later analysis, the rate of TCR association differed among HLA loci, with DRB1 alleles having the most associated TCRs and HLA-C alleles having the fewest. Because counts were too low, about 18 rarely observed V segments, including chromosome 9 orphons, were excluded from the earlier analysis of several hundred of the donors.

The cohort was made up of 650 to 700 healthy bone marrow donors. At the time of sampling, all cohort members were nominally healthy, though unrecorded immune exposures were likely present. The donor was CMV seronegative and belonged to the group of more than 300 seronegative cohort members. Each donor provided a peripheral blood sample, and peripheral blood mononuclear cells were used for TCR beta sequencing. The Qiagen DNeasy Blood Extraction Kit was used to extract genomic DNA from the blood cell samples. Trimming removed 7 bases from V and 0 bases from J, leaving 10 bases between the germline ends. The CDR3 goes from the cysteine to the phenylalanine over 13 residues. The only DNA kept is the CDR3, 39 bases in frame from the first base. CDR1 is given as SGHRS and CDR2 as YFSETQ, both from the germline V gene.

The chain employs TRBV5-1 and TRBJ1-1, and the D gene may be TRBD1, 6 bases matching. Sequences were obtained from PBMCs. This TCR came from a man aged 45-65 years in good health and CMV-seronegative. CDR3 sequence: CASGGGMNTEAFF. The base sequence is TGCGCCAGCGGCGGGGGCATGAACACTGAAGCTTTCTTT. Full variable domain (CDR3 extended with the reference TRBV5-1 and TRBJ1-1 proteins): KAGVTQTPRYLIKTRGQQVTLSCSPISGHRSVSWYQQTPGQGLQFLFEYFSETQRNKGNFPGRFSGRQFSNSRSEMNVSTLELGDSALYLCASGGGMNTEAFFGQGTRLTVV.